These T cell receptor beta chains were read from a single sample in a study of cytomegalovirus exposure and HLA in healthy donors. Repertoires were generated with immunoSEQ multiplex PCR, while TCRdb's copy carries only in-frame clones and drops some. The sample holds 100,000 to 150,000 clones, around 82% seen once. What was sequenced was PBMCs. The receptors here all came from a female donor in good health and CMV-seronegative. Each CDR3 is given with its conserved first and last residue. Each record gives: J gene, clone size, V gene, D gene, CDR3 DNA, CDR3 protein. D genes are given only for firm matches. Not every row has a clone size; where given, it reads once, few, many or a size class.

j_call: TRBJ1-4; clone_size: .; v_call: TRBV2; d_call: TRBD1; cdr3_nt: TGTGCCAGCAGCGTCAACAGGGGGGAACAAGAAAAACTGTTTTTT; cdr3_aa: CASSVNRGEQEKLFF
j_call: TRBJ1-1; clone_size: .; v_call: TRBV7-9; d_call: .; cdr3_nt: TGTGCCAGCAGCTTACAGGGGAACACTGAAGCTTTCTTT; cdr3_aa: CASSLQGNTEAFF
j_call: TRBJ2-2; clone_size: .; v_call: TRBV6-5; d_call: .; cdr3_nt: TGTGCCAGCAGTCGAACAGTGGCTTCCACCGGGGAGCTGTTTTTT; cdr3_aa: CASSRTVASTGELFF
j_call: TRBJ2-1; clone_size: .; v_call: TRBV27; d_call: TRBD2; cdr3_nt: TGTGCCAGCAGTTATGCGGGAGGGAGCTACAATGAGCAGTTCTTC; cdr3_aa: CASSYAGGSYNEQFF
j_call: TRBJ2-7; clone_size: .; v_call: TRBV4-1; d_call: TRBD2; cdr3_nt: TGCGCCAGCAGCCAAGGTCGGGCTAGCGGGAGCTACGAGCAGTACTTC; cdr3_aa: CASSQGRASGSYEQYF
j_call: TRBJ2-1; clone_size: few; v_call: TRBV28; d_call: TRBD2; cdr3_nt: TGTGCCAGCAGTGTTGACTGGCGGGAGCACAATGAGCAGTTCTTC; cdr3_aa: CASSVDWREHNEQFF
j_call: TRBJ2-1; clone_size: .; v_call: TRBV6-1; d_call: TRBD1; cdr3_nt: TGTGCCAGCAGTGGGGACAGGCTGTCTTGGTTCTTC; cdr3_aa: CASSGDRLSWFF
j_call: TRBJ2-3; clone_size: .; v_call: TRBV5-4; d_call: .; cdr3_nt: TGTGCCAGCAGGCCTGGGCGGGGGCTTAGCACAGATACGCAGTATTTT; cdr3_aa: CASRPGRGLSTDTQYF
j_call: TRBJ2-7; clone_size: .; v_call: TRBV27; d_call: .; cdr3_nt: TGTGCCAGCAGTACCGACAGCTCCTACGAGCAGTACTTC; cdr3_aa: CASSTDSSYEQYF
j_call: TRBJ1-2; clone_size: .; v_call: TRBV4-1; d_call: TRBD1; cdr3_nt: TGCGCCAGCAGCCGCCCGGGACAGCCATATGGCTACACCTTC; cdr3_aa: CASSRPGQPYGYTF
j_call: TRBJ1-5; clone_size: .; v_call: TRBV18; d_call: .; cdr3_nt: TGTGCCAGCTCACCACCGTTCTCAGGGCGTCAGCCCCAGCATTTT; cdr3_aa: CASSPPFSGRQPQHF
j_call: TRBJ2-1; clone_size: .; v_call: TRBV7-2; d_call: TRBD2; cdr3_nt: TGTGCCAGCAGCCCTTCGATGGGACTAGCGGGGCCCTACAATGAGCAGTTCTTC; cdr3_aa: CASSPSMGLAGPYNEQFF
j_call: TRBJ2-7; clone_size: .; v_call: TRBV12-5; d_call: .; cdr3_nt: TGTGCTAGTGGTTTGGTACATTACGAGCAGTACTTC; cdr3_aa: CASGLVHYEQYF
j_call: TRBJ2-1; clone_size: .; v_call: TRBV11-2; d_call: .; cdr3_nt: TGTGCCAGCAGCTTAGCTGCAGGTCAGTCTGAGCAGTTCTTC; cdr3_aa: CASSLAAGQSEQFF
j_call: TRBJ2-3; clone_size: few; v_call: TRBV7-9; d_call: TRBD1; cdr3_nt: TGTGCCAGCAGCTACCCCGGGACAGGGGAGAACACAGATACGCAGTATTTT; cdr3_aa: CASSYPGTGENTDTQYF
j_call: TRBJ2-7; clone_size: .; v_call: TRBV19; d_call: TRBD2; cdr3_nt: TGTGCCTCCGGGGAGCGGGACCCCTTATACGAGCAGTACTTC; cdr3_aa: CASGERDPLYEQYF
j_call: TRBJ2-7; clone_size: .; v_call: TRBV29-1; d_call: TRBD2; cdr3_nt: TGCAGCGTCCGCCGGGACTACTCCTACGAGCAGTACTTC; cdr3_aa: CSVRRDYSYEQYF
j_call: TRBJ2-7; clone_size: .; v_call: TRBV5-1; d_call: TRBD1; cdr3_nt: TGCGCCAGCAGCTTACAGGGGACCTACTACGAGCAGTACTTC; cdr3_aa: CASSLQGTYYEQYF
j_call: TRBJ2-7; clone_size: .; v_call: TRBV7-9; d_call: .; cdr3_nt: TGTTCCAGCAGTCGCGATACCTACGAGCAGTACTTC; cdr3_aa: CSSSRDTYEQYF
j_call: TRBJ2-5; clone_size: .; v_call: TRBV6-1; d_call: .; cdr3_nt: TGTGCCAGCAGTGAACTGGGTGCGGGTTTAGAGACCCAGTACTTC; cdr3_aa: CASSELGAGLETQYF
j_call: TRBJ2-7; clone_size: .; v_call: TRBV28; d_call: TRBD1; cdr3_nt: TGTGCCAGCACCATTCGGACAGGGAGGTGGACCTACGAGCAGTACTTC; cdr3_aa: CASTIRTGRWTYEQYF
j_call: TRBJ1-1; clone_size: .; v_call: TRBV18; d_call: TRBD1; cdr3_nt: TGTGCCAGCTCACCACCGAGGGGGCAGAACACTGAAGCTTTCTTT; cdr3_aa: CASSPPRGQNTEAFF
j_call: TRBJ2-3; clone_size: .; v_call: TRBV5-1; d_call: TRBD2; cdr3_nt: TGCGCCAGCAGCTTGGGGGGACTAGCGGTCTCTAGCACAGATACGCAGTATTTT; cdr3_aa: CASSLGGLAVSSTDTQYF
j_call: TRBJ2-5; clone_size: few; v_call: TRBV5-1; d_call: TRBD2; cdr3_nt: TGCGCCAGCAGCTTGGGGGCTAGCGGGAACGAAGAGACCCAGTACTTC; cdr3_aa: CASSLGASGNEETQYF
j_call: TRBJ2-2; clone_size: .; v_call: TRBV4-1; d_call: TRBD2; cdr3_nt: TGCGCCAGCAGCCGAGCGGGGGGCGGTAGGACCGGGGAGCTGTTTTTT; cdr3_aa: CASSRAGGGRTGELFF
j_call: TRBJ2-3; clone_size: .; v_call: TRBV6-1; d_call: TRBD2; cdr3_nt: TGTGCCAGCAGGTCGAGCGGGGGGCAGTATTTT; cdr3_aa: CASRSSGGQYF
j_call: TRBJ1-1; clone_size: .; v_call: TRBV4-1; d_call: TRBD1; cdr3_nt: TGCGCCAGCAGCCCAGATACTCAACAGGGGCCCAAGGCTGAAGCTTTCTTT; cdr3_aa: CASSPDTQQGPKAEAFF
j_call: TRBJ1-2; clone_size: once; v_call: TRBV9; d_call: .; cdr3_nt: TGTGCCAGCAGCGTCGACAGAAACTATGGCTACACCTTC; cdr3_aa: CASSVDRNYGYTF